The next 20 T cell receptor beta chains were all read from a single sample in a study of T cell responses to AZD1222 COVID-19 vaccine. Clones were sequenced by immunoSEQ multiplex PCR, and TCRdb holds only the in-frame ones, with some missing. The data hold over 120,000 clones, with roughly 88% observed a single time. The material sequenced was peripheral blood, taken on day 0 of AZD1222 vaccination. The receptors shown here come from an adult in good health.

The chain joins TRBV9 to TRBJ2-2; D remains ambiguous. The germline CDR1 and CDR2 sequences are SGDLS and YYNGEE. The CDR3 is made up of 14 amino acids. The germline V and J ends were trimmed by 0 bases and 4 bases, with 7 bases remaining between them. For the CDR3, the DNA is TGTGCCAGCAGCGTAGAGTCAGGCACCGGGGAGCTGTTTTTT. This gives the protein CASSVESGTGELFF.

V usage is TRBV18 and J usage is TRBJ2-4; 8 positions agree with TRBD2. Germline CDR1 and CDR2: KGHSH and LQKENI. Trimming cost V 2 bases and J 5 bases; bases outside gene matches: 2. The CDR3 consists of 14 residues. As DNA, the CDR3 is TGTGCCAGCTCACCAATGGGACTAGAAAACATTCAGTACTTC. It translates to CASSPMGLENIQYF.

This chain connects TRBV5-1 to TRBJ1-6, with 8 bases aligning to TRBD1. Germline V gene sequence: CDR1 SGHRS, CDR2 YFSETQ. The CDR3 extends over 15 amino acids. Trimming cost V 0 bases and J 7 bases; bases outside gene matches: 3. CDR3 nucleotide sequence: TGCGCCAGCAGCTTGGCCCCAGGGGGCAATTCACCCCTCCACTTT. Translated, it gives CASSLAPGGNSPLHF. The full variable domain, completed using reference TRBV5-1 and TRBJ1-6, is KAGVTQTPRYLIKTRGQQVTLSCSPISGHRSVSWYQQTPGQGLQFLFEYFSETQRNKGNFPGRFSGRQFSNSRSEMNVSTLELGDSALYLCASSLAPGGNSPLHFGNGTRLTVT.

The CDR3 region is CASSFIGSYEQYF. The CDR3 bases are TGTGCCAGCAGTTTCATAGGGTCCTACGAGCAGTACTTC. The V gene is TRBV27, the J gene TRBJ2-7; D call uncertain. Germline values: CDR1 MNHEY, CDR2 SMNVEV (reference sequence). The germline V and J ends were trimmed by 3 bases and 1 base, with 7 bases remaining between them. The CDR3 spans 13 residues.

The chain links TRBV9 to TRBJ2-2; D is uncertain. The CDR3 extends over 13 amino acids. Trimming took off 4 bases at V and 5 bases at J, with 9 bases between the two ends. Germline V gene data show CDR1 as SGDLS and CDR2 as YYNGEE. CDR3 region: CASSLDPTGELFF. Here the CDR3 DNA reads TGTGCCAGCAGCCTCGATCCGACCGGGGAGCTGTTTTTT.

The chain employs TRBV10-3 and TRBJ2-1; the D gene is possibly TRBD1 (5 bases). Germline CDR1 is ENHRY and CDR2 is SYGVKD. CDR3 size: 13 residues. Trimming left V 10 bases short and J 6 bases short, with 16 bases between. CDR3 sequence: CASSDRQSNEQFF. CDR3 coding DNA: TGTGCCAGCTCGGACCGACAGAGCAATGAGCAGTTCTTC.

Comment on this clone: The junction shows a germline mismatch at one end, possibly a read error. The chain joins TRBV29-1 to TRBJ2-1, with 10 bases that match TRBD2. Germline V gives CDR1 SQVTM, CDR2 ANQGSEA. This CDR3 region has 15 residues. CDR3 DNA sequence: TGCAGCCTTGACGTAGCGGGAGGTCCCTACAATGAGCAGTTCTTC. It encodes CSLDVAGGPYNEQFF.

V and J are TRBV30 and TRBJ1-2, with 12 bases aligning to TRBD1. Looked up from germline, CDR1 is GTSNPN and CDR2 is SVGIG (reference sequence). The CDR3 covers 14 residues. V gave up 8 bases and J gave up 5 bases; unmatched junction bases: 9. CDR3 sequence reads: CARKGTGGAYGYTF. Written as DNA, the CDR3 is TGTGCCCGAAAAGGGACAGGGGGCGCTTATGGCTACACCTTC.

The chain links TRBV19 to TRBJ2-4; D possibly corresponds to TRBD2 (7 bases). Germline CDR1 is LNHDA and CDR2 is SQIVND (reference sequence). CDR3 size: 19 residues. V lost 4 bases, J lost 2 bases, and 24 bases lay in between. For the CDR3, the DNA is TGTGCCAGTAGTAGCGCTGCGGGGGCTGCCACTTTATCCAAAAACATTCAGTACTTC. This gives the protein CASSSAAGAATLSKNIQYF.

The V gene is TRBV19, the J gene TRBJ1-1, with D possibly matching TRBD1 (6 bases). CDR3 length: 13 amino acids. The germline CDR1 and CDR2 sequences are LNHDA and SQIVND (reference sequence). V was trimmed by 3 bases and J by 6 bases, leaving 11 bases between them. The CDR3 is CASSMIRGAEAFF. The CDR3, as DNA: TGTGCCAGTAGTATGATCAGGGGAGCTGAAGCTTTCTTT. Full variable domain (missing parts from reference TRBV19 and TRBJ1-1): DGGITQSPKYLFRKEGQNVTLSCEQNLNHDAMYWYRQDPGQGLRLIYYSQIVNDFQKGDIAEGYSVSREKKESFPLTVTSAQKNPTAFYLCASSMIRGAEAFFGQGTRLTVV.

The genes are TRBV18 and TRBJ1-5; weak D call: TRBD1 (6 bases). This CDR3 has 16 amino acids. Germline CDR1 is KGHSH and CDR2 is LQKENI. Trimming removed 3 bases at V and 7 bases at J, with 19 bases between. The CDR3 bases are TGTGCCAGCTCACCGAGCGTAGGGGGACGGCTCCAGCCCCAGCATTTT. It specifies CASSPSVGGRLQPQHF.

The CDR3 coding sequence is TGTGCCAGCAGCGTCCGGGGGGGAGAAGAGACCCAGTACTTC. Its protein product is CASSVRGGEETQYF. The gene calls are TRBV9 and TRBJ2-5, with 8 nucleotides matching TRBD2. The CDR3 sequence is 14 residues long. V was clipped by 2 bases and J by 3 bases; unmatched bases: 3. Germline values: CDR1 SGDLS, CDR2 YYNGEE.

The V and J genes are TRBV5-1 and TRBJ2-3; D uncertain. V was pared by 0 bases and J by 5 bases, with 13 bases between. This CDR3 is 15 amino acids long. Germline CDR1 is SGHRS and CDR2 is YFSETQ. CDR3 in amino acids: CASSLASRPGDTQYF. The CDR3 region has the DNA TGCGCCAGCAGCTTGGCCTCCAGACCTGGAGATACGCAGTATTTT. The full variable domain, its missing parts supplied by reference TRBV5-1 and TRBJ2-3, is KAGVTQTPRYLIKTRGQQVTLSCSPISGHRSVSWYQQTPGQGLQFLFEYFSETQRNKGNFPGRFSGRQFSNSRSEMNVSTLELGDSALYLCASSLASRPGDTQYFGPGTRLTVL.

Remarks on this clone: Compared with germline, one end of the junction differs, possibly owing to a read error. This chain uses TRBV7-2 with TRBJ1-5, with no clear D. Per germline, CDR1 SGHTA and CDR2 FQGNSA. The CDR3 is 13 amino acids. CDR3 sequence: CASSLAPNQPQHF. CDR3 DNA sequence: TGTGCCAGCAGCCTAGCACCCAATCAGCCCCAGCATTTT. Based on the CDR3 plus reference TRBV7-2 and TRBJ1-5, the full variable domain is GAGVSQSPSNKVTEKGKDVELRCDPISGHTALYWYRQSLGQGLEFLIYFQGNSAPDKSGLPSDRFSAERTGGSVSTLTIQRTQQEDSAVYLCASSLAPNQPQHFGDGTRLSIL.

V and J are TRBV28 and TRBJ1-2; TRBD1 is a possible D gene (5 bases). Per the germline V gene, CDR1 is MDHEN and CDR2 is SYDVKM. The CDR3 contains 15 residues. Trimming pared 4 bases from V and 4 bases from J, leaving 16 bases between. In nucleotides, the CDR3 is TGTGCCAGCAGTTCGAGACCGGACAAGGGCTATGGCTACACCTTC. The encoded protein is CASSSRPDKGYGYTF.

This chain uses TRBV19 with TRBJ1-5; D unclear. Germline V gives CDR1 LNHDA, CDR2 SQIVND (reference sequence). Trimming pared 3 bases from V and 8 bases from J, leaving 11 bases between. The CDR3 length is 13 residues. CDR3 sequence (DNA): TGTGCCAGTAGTATCGGGTCTCGAGAGCCCCAGCATTTT. Its translation is CASSIGSREPQHF.

Only a few counts were recorded for this clone. The V call is TRBV11-2, the J call TRBJ2-7; possibly TRBD2 for D (6 bases). Between the trimmed V and J ends, which lost 4 bases and 1 base, there was a span of 17 bases. The germline gives CDR1 SGHAT, CDR2 FQNNGV. The CDR3 runs 16 residues. CDR3 protein: CASSSSAQTSSYEQYF. In DNA form, the CDR3 reads TGTGCCAGCAGCTCCTCGGCGCAGACTAGTTCCTACGAGCAGTACTTC.

The V call is TRBV27, the J call TRBJ2-1; 7 nucleotides align to TRBD2. This CDR3 has 14 residues. Germline assignment: CDR1 MNHEY and CDR2 SMNVEV (reference sequence). J gave up 6 bases and V 3 bases, and 5 bases lay outside the gene matches. Here the CDR3 DNA reads TGTGCCAGCAGTTTCGGTCTAGCGGTCAATGAGCAGTTCTTC. It codes for CASSFGLAVNEQFF.

This chain links TRBV10-2 with TRBJ2-3; D gene ambiguous. The V and J ends lost 4 bases and 2 bases respectively, with 1 base between them. In germline, CDR1 is WSHSY, CDR2 SAAADI. The CDR3 has 11 residues. The CDR3, as DNA: TGCGCCAGCAGTGCCACAGATACGCAGTATTTT. It encodes CASSATDTQYF.

CDR3 loop: CASNPLRGRYTGELFF. DNA for the CDR3: TGTGCCAGTAACCCTTTGCGGGGGCGATACACCGGGGAGCTGTTTTTT. The J gene is TRBJ2-2, the V gene TRBV13; maybe TRBD2 (7 bases). This CDR3 contains 16 residues. V was shortened by 9 bases and J by 3 bases, with 20 bases between the two germline ends. Germline V gene sequence: CDR1 PRHDT, CDR2 FYEKMQ (reference sequence).